This T cell receptor (beta chain) was captured by sequencing in a study of blood T cell repertoires in COVID-19. Germline V gene data show CDR1 as SGHRS and CDR2 as YFSETQ. There are 16 residues in the CDR3. The ends lost 0 bases at V and 3 bases at J; junction bases unmatched: 6. Original processing methods: Counts of nucleated cells, estimated from reference gene primer amplification, were obtained. Sequencing used immunoSEQ multiplex PCR; TCRdb keeps in-frame clones, though not all of them. V and J calls plus clone size are reproduced from that table; the DNA served to infer D and trimming. The sample holds roughly 310,000 clones; under 90% are singletons and the top ten take under 3%. In Seattle, patients joined the study during active infection and were tracked longitudinally.

J is TRBJ2-1 and V is TRBV5-1; 7 bases are shared with TRBD2. The receptor comes from a young woman with COVID-19, enrolled during active disease. What was sequenced was peripheral blood. The CDR3 DNA sequence: TGCGCCAGCAGCTTGGGAGGGACTACGAACTACAATGAGCAGTTCTTC. Translated, it gives CASSLGGTTNYNEQFF.